One sample yielded the 10 T cell receptor beta chains listed below, sequenced in a study of blood T cells in healthy people across ages. Primed by a sample-barcoded 5' primer and a J-beta primer mix, a second PCR proceeded for about 7 to 11 cycles. TCRdb analysed the 5' RACE reads with MiXCR anew, one entry per CDR3 protein. The repertoire holds around 1.7 million distinct CDR3 sequences, with approximately 28% as singletons. The sequencing sample was made of blood. The receptors originated from a woman aged 25 to 45 in good health.

The sample holds a few counts of this clonotype. The V gene is TRBV27, the J gene TRBJ2-1, with TRBD2 as a possible D gene (6 bases). Germline assignment: CDR1 MNHEY and CDR2 SMNVEV (reference sequence). The CDR3 sequence is 15 residues long. V was trimmed by 5 bases and J by 7 bases, leaving 18 bases between them. CDR3 nucleotide sequence: TGTGCCAGCAGTCCTTGGGCGGGATATGGGAATGAGCAGTTCTTC. It translates to CASSPWAGYGNEQFF.

This clonotype was seen only a few times. CDR3 in DNA: TGCAGTGCTAGTCGCCTAGCGGCTGACACGCAGTATTTT. Residues: CSASRLAADTQYF. The V and J genes are TRBV20-1 and TRBJ2-3; 7 nucleotides line up with TRBD2. Germline V gives CDR1 DFQATT, CDR2 SNEGSKA (reference sequence). V shed 3 bases and J 9 bases; nucleotides not matched to a gene: 9. This CDR3 has 13 amino acids.

In nucleotides, the CDR3 is TGTGCCATCAGTGACTCCGGGACTAGCACCGACGAGCAGTACTTC. Amino acids: CAISDSGTSTDEQYF. V is TRBV10-3 and J is TRBJ2-7, with 9 bases that match TRBD2. CDR3 length: 15 residues. V was pared by 3 bases and J by 5 bases, with 8 bases of the junction left unmatched. Germline-derived CDR1 and CDR2 are ENHRY and SYGVKD.

This clonotype was seen only a few times. The chain combines TRBV14 with TRBJ2-3, with D uncertain. The CDR3 totals 16 residues. Trimming removed 4 bases at V and 0 bases at J, with 14 bases between. The germline V gene encodes CDR1 SGHDN and CDR2 FVKESK. The CDR3 nucleotides are TGTGCCAGCAGCCGATTTACCGCATCTAGCACAGATACGCAGTATTTT. Its translation is CASSRFTASSTDTQYF.

The rearrangement uses TRBV4-1 and TRBJ2-1; D remains ambiguous. CDR1 MGHRA and CDR2 YSYEKL come from the germline V gene. Trimming shortened V by 1 base and J by 0 bases, and 10 bases separated the two germline ends. The length of the CDR3 is 16 residues. CDR3 sequence (DNA): TGCGCCAGCAGCCAAGTCCACTCCAGCTCCTACAATGAGCAGTTCTTC. Translation: CASSQVHSSSYNEQFF.

CDR3 bases: TGTGCTAGTGGTTTGTTAGCTCGGGGGGTAGGCGAAGCTTTCTTT. It codes for CASGLLARGVGEAFF. The chain employs TRBV12-5 and TRBJ1-1, with D possibly matching TRBD1 (5 bases). Trimming took 2 bases from V and 8 from J, leaving 18 bases between them. The CDR3 spans 15 residues. Germline V gene data show CDR1 as LGHNT and CDR2 as FRNRAP.

The rearrangement links TRBV9 to TRBJ2-4; a possible D gene is TRBD2 (6 bases). Per the germline V gene, CDR1 is SGDLS and CDR2 is YYNGEE. This CDR3 is 13 amino acids long. V was shortened by 4 bases and J by 13 bases, with 18 bases between the two germline ends. The CDR3 DNA is TGTGCCAGCAGCACACAAGACTATCGGGAGCAGTACTTC. It codes for CASSTQDYREQYF. Full variable domain (outside the CDR3, taken from reference TRBV9 and TRBJ2-4): DSGVTQTPKHLITATGQRVTLRCSPRSGDLSVYWYQQSLDQGLQFLIQYYNGEERAKGNILERFSAQQFPDLHSELNLSSLELGDSALYFCASSTQDYREQYFGAGTRLSVL.

This clonotype has at least ten counts. One junction end disagrees with the germline gene, perhaps due to a read error. The chain uses TRBV29-1 and TRBJ2-7, with D unresolved. Looked up from germline, CDR1 is SQVTM and CDR2 is ANQGSEA. The CDR3 sequence is 13 residues long. CDR3 loop: CSFENRSSYEQYF. The CDR3 DNA is TGCAGCTTTGAGAATCGGAGCTCCTACGAGCAGTACTTC.

In regard to this clonotype: A read error may be the cause here, since a much bigger clone is one base away. This chain connects TRBV15 to TRBJ2-7; no reliable D call. In germline, CDR1 is LNHNV, CDR2 YYDKDF (reference sequence). Trimming left V 0 bases short and J 10 bases short, with 19 bases between. CDR3 length equals 15 residues. The CDR3 spells CATSREGSGKNTQYF. CDR3 bases: TGTGCCACCAGCAGAGAGGGATCGGGCAAAAACACTCAGTACTTC.

The chain recombines TRBV9 with TRBJ2-1, with 9 bases aligning to TRBD2. The V segment lost 3 bases and the J segment 8 bases; nucleotides outside the gene matches: 6. This CDR3 spans 14 amino acids. In germline, CDR1 is SGDLS, CDR2 YYNGEE. CDR3 in amino acids: CASSDLAGPHEQFF. The DNA for the CDR3 is TGTGCCAGCAGCGATCTAGCGGGGCCGCATGAGCAGTTCTTC.